This T cell receptor (beta chain) is from a study of OX40 agonist ivuxolimab in advanced cancers. Libraries were prepared by immunoSEQ multiplex PCR; TCRdb keeps only in-frame clonotypes and omits some of them. The sample comprises about 44,000 clones, roughly 80% of which are singletons, and 10% rests with the top ten. This clone ranks as medium-sized. Its antigen remains unidentified. Notes on the study in general: Low normalized clonal expansion also occurred in some nonresponding patients. The study did not work out the antigen specificity of the expanded peripheral T cells. Partly responding patients at 0.1-3.0 mg/kg showed some of the smallest clonal expansion.

Germline CDR1 MNHNS, CDR2 SASEGT. The CDR3 sequence is 17 residues long. V was clipped by 1 base and J by 2 bases, with 15 bases between them. Samples of blood were obtained at baseline, on cycle 4 day 1, and on cycle 7 day 1. The chain is built from TRBV6-1 and TRBJ1-5; D perhaps matches TRBD1 (6 bases). This receptor was taken from an adult with an advanced solid tumor such as melanoma, head and neck, liver or kidney cancer. The sequencing used CD4+ or CD8+ T cells sorted from blood, collected in a trial of the OX40 agonist ivuxolimab. CDR3: CASSEEVTDRRNQPQHF. The CDR3 DNA reads TGTGCCAGCAGTGAAGAGGTGACGGACAGACGCAATCAGCCCCAGCATTTT.